This T cell receptor (beta chain) was captured in a study of T cells after yellow fever vaccination. On the study more broadly: SMART-Seq v4 Ultra Low Input served to prepare low-cell-number fractions.

Comment on this clonotype: The antigen is unknown.

TCR cDNA, made by 5'RACE template switching, carried an added universal primer site and UMIs. TCRdb analysed the 5' RACE reads with MiXCR anew, one entry per CDR3 protein. This sample yields approximately 510,000 distinct CDR3 sequences, of which about a fifth are seen a single time; about a sixth belongs to the top ten. General study results and limits: A small share of clonotypes appeared in both CD4 and CD8 compartments. In post-booster samples, most primary-vaccination clones reappeared (just under 97% CD4, 88% CD8).

CDR1 and CDR2 from the germline V gene are MDHEN and SYDVKM. The CDR3 is 15 residues long. V lost 2 bases and J 2 bases, leaving 9 bases between the germline ends. The sequences come from PBMCs, collected roughly 20 days after the first yellow fever vaccination. V is TRBV28 and J is TRBJ2-2; D remains ambiguous. This TCR was recovered from a man aged 18 to 30 who received the YFV17D yellow fever vaccine. In DNA form, the CDR3 reads TGTGCCAGCAGTTTAATGCGTCTAAACACCGGGGAGCTGTTTTTT. It specifies CASSLMRLNTGELFF.